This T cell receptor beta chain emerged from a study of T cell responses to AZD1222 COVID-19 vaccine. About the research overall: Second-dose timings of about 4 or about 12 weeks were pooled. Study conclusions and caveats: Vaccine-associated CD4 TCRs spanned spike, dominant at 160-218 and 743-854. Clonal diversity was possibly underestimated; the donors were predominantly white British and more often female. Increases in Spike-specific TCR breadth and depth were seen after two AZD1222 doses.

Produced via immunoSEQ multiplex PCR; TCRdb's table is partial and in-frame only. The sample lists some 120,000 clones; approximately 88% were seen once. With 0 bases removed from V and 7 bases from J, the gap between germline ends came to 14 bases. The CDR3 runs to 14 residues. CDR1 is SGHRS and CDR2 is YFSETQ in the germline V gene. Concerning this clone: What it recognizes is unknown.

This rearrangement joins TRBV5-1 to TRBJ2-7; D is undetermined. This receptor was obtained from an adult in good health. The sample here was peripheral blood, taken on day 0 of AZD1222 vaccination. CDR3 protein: CASSLAFEEGEQYF. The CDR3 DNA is TGCGCCAGCAGCTTGGCCTTCGAGGAAGGGGAGCAGTACTTC.